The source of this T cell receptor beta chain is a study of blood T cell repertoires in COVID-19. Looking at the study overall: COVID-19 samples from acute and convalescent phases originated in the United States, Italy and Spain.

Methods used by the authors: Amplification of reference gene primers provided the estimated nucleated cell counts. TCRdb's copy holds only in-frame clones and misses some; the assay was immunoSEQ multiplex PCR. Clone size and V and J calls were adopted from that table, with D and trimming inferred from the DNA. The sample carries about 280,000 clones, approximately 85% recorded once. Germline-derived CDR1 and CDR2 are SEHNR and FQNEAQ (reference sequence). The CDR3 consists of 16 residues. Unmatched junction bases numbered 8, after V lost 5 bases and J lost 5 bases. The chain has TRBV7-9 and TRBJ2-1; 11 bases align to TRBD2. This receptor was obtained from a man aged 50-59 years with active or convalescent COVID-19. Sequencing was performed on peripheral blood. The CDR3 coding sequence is TGTGCCAGCAGCCATAAGGGACTAGCGGTCGACAATGAGCAGTTCTTC. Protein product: CASSHKGLAVDNEQFF.